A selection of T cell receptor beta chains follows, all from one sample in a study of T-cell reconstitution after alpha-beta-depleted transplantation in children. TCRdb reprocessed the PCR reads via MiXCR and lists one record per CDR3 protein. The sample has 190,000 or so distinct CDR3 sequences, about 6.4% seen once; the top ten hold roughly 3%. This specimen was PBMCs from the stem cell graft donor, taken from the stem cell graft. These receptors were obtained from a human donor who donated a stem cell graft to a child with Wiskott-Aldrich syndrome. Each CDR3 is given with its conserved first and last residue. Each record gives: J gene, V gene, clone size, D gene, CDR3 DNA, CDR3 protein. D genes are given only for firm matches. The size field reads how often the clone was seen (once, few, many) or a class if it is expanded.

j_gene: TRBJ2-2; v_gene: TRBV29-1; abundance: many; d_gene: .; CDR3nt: TGCAGCGTTGTTTGGGGGCAGCCGAACACCGGGGAGCTGTTTTTT; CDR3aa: CSVVWGQPNTGELFF
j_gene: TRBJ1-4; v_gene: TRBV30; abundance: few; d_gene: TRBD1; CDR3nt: TGTGCCTGGAGTTTGGGACAGGGGGATGAAAAACTGTTTTTT; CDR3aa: CAWSLGQGDEKLFF
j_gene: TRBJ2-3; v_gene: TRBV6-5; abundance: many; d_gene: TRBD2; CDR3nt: TGTGCCAGCAGTTACGTAGTTAGCGGGGGGGCCGGTCGCACAGATACGCAGTATTTT; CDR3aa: CASSYVVSGGAGRTDTQYF
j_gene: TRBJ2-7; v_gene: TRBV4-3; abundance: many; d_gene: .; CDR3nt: TGCGCCAGCAGCCCCTTCTTACGGACGTACGAGCAGTACTTC; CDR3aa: CASSPFLRTYEQYF
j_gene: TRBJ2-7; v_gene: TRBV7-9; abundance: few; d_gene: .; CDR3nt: TGTGCCAGCAGCTTAGGGGTGGCAGTAAGCTCCTACGAGCAGTACTTC; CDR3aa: CASSLGVAVSSYEQYF
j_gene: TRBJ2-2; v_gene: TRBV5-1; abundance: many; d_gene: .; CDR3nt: TGTGCCAGCAGTTTAACTGGGACCGGGGAGCTGTTTTTT; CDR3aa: CASSLTGTGELFF
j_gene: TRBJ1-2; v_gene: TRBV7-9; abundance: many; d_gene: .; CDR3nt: TGTGCCAGCAGCCCCGGCGGGGCTCAAGCTAACTATGGCTACACCTTC; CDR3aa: CASSPGGAQANYGYTF
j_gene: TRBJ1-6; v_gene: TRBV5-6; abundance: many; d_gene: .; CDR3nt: TGTGCCAGCAGCTTTCTAGGATCACCCCTCCACTTT; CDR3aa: CASSFLGSPLHF
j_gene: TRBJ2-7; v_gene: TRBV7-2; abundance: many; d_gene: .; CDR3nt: TGTGCCAGCAGCCAAGAATTGTACGAGCAGTACTTC; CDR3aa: CASSQELYEQYF
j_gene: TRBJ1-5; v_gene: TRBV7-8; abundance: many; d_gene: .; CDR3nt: TGTGCCAGCAGCTGGTCGAATAGCAATCAGCCCCAGCATTTT; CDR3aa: CASSWSNSNQPQHF